This is a list of T cell receptor beta chains from one sample in a study of shared clonotypes between healthy human individuals. The data were produced by immunoSEQ multiplex PCR, yet TCRdb's version contains in-frame clones alone and is incomplete. The sample lists 2 million to 2.5 million clones, around 96% seen once, with 0.9% to 1.4% in the top ten. Sequencing used naive CD8+ T cells sorted from blood. The receptors were sampled from a man aged 18 to 29 in good health. CDR3s include the opening cysteine and the closing phenylalanine or tryptophan. A D gene is named only where the DNA matches it firmly. Clone size is stated in some rows and not others, as once, few, many or a class when expanded.

>TRBJ1-5|TRBV30|.|.
TGTGCCTGGAGCCGGGACAAGGATCAGCCCCAGCATTTT
CAWSRDKDQPQHF
>TRBJ2-5|TRBV9|once|TRBD2
TGTGCCAGCAGCGTAGGAGGGTCTAGCGGGTACCAAGAGACCCAGTACTTC
CASSVGGSSGYQETQYF
>TRBJ1-1|TRBV6-6|.|.
TGTGCCAGCACCCTGATGGGGAACACTGAAGCTTTCTTT
CASTLMGNTEAFF
>TRBJ2-7|TRBV10-3|.|.
TGTGCCATCAGTGAGTTACTGTGGGGCCCCTACGAGCAGTACTTC
CAISELLWGPYEQYF
>TRBJ1-6|TRBV4-3|.|.
TGCGCCAGCAGCCAAGAGTGGGGGTTCTATTCACCCCTCCACTTT
CASSQEWGFYSPLHF
>TRBJ2-1|TRBV27|once|.
TGTGCCAGCAGCACGGCGGGCGGTGAGCAGTTCTTC
CASSTAGGEQFF
>TRBJ2-5|TRBV28|.|.
TGTGCCAGCAGTTTCCTTCCAGGGGCGATGGAGACCCAGTACTTC
CASSFLPGAMETQYF
>TRBJ1-2|TRBV30|.|.
TGTGCCTGGAGTCTGGGGGGAGGATATGGCTACACCTTC
CAWSLGGGYGYTF
>TRBJ1-2|TRBV27|.|.
TGTGCCAGCTCCTTCTCGGACTTAAACGGCTACACCTTC
CASSFSDLNGYTF
>TRBJ2-7|TRBV27|.|TRBD2
TGTGCCAGCAGTTTCGGACTAGCGGGAGACCACGAGCAGTACTTC
CASSFGLAGDHEQYF
>TRBJ1-3|TRBV4-3|.|.
TGCGCCAGCAGCCAAGCTTGGGCAGGCCGCTCTGGAAACACCATATATTTT
CASSQAWAGRSGNTIYF
>TRBJ2-1|TRBV6-5|.|.
TGTGCCAGCAGTCCCCTAGGGGGGGCCGAGGATGAGCAGTTCTTC
CASSPLGGAEDEQFF
>TRBJ2-3|TRBV13|.|.
TGTGCCAGCAGCTTCGAGGGGAGATCAGATACGCAGTATTTT
CASSFEGRSDTQYF
>TRBJ1-1|TRBV5-6|.|.
TGTGCCAGCAGCTTGGCCCAACACACTGAAGCTTTCTTT
CASSLAQHTEAFF
>TRBJ2-7|TRBV5-1|.|TRBD1
TGCGCCAGCAGCAGTACCGGGACAGGTCGGGACTCCTACGAGCAGTACTTC
CASSSTGTGRDSYEQYF
>TRBJ2-7|TRBV13|once|.
TGTGCCAGCAGCTTTCAAGGGGCGGACGAGCAGTACTTC
CASSFQGADEQYF
>TRBJ1-2|TRBV6-6|.|TRBD1
TGTGCCAGCAGTTTGCCGGGACAGGGGCCCTATGGCTACACCTTC
CASSLPGQGPYGYTF
>TRBJ1-5|TRBV11-2|.|TRBD1
TGTGCCAGCAGCTTAGAGGTCGGGACAGCGGGCAATCAGCCCCAGCATTTT
CASSLEVGTAGNQPQHF
>TRBJ2-5|TRBV5-5|.|.
TGTGCCAGCAGCTTGGAATTTTACCAAGAGACCCAGTACTTC
CASSLEFYQETQYF
>TRBJ2-3|TRBV27|.|TRBD2
TGTGCCAGCAGTCCAGCTAGCGGGGATTTCGCAGATACGCAGTATTTT
CASSPASGDFADTQYF
>TRBJ2-5|TRBV7-8|once|TRBD1
TGTGCCAGCAGCAACGGGGACAGCCAAGAGACCCAGTACTTC
CASSNGDSQETQYF
>TRBJ2-7|TRBV10-3|.|.
TGTGCCATCAGTGAACAGGGCGCCATCTACGAGCAGTACTTC
CAISEQGAIYEQYF
>TRBJ2-7|TRBV4-3|once|.
TGCGCCAGCAGCCAAGTCGCTTTCTCCGAGCAGTACTTC
CASSQVAFSEQYF